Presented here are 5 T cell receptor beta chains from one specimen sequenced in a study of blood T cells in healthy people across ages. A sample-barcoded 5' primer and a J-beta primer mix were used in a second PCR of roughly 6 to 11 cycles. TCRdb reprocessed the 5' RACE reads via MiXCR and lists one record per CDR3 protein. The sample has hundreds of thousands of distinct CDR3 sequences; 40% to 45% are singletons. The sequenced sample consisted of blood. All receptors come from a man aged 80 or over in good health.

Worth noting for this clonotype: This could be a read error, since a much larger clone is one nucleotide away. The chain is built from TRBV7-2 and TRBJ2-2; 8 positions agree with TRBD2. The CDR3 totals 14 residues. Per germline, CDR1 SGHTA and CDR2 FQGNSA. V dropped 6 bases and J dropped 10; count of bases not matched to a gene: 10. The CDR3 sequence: CASRPGGSSEELFF. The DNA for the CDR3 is TGTGCCAGCAGACCGGGGGGGTCGTCGGAGGAGCTGTTTTTT.

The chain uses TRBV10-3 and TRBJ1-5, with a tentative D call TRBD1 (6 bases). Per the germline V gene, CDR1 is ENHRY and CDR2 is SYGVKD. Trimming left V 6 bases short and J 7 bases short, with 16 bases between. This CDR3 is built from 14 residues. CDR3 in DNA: TGTGCCATCAGGGAACAGGGACGGGGGCAGCCCCAGCATTTT. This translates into CAIREQGRGQPQHF.

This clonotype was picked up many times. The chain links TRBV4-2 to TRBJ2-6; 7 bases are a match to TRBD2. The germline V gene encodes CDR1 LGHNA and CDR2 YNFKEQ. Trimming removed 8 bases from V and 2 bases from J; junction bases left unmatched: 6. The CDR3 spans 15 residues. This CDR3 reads CASEASGTGANVLTF. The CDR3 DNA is TGTGCCAGCGAAGCCAGCGGGACTGGGGCCAACGTCCTGACTTTC.

This CDR3 reads CASSPKIQSNHEQYF. CDR3 bases: TGTGCCAGCTCACCGAAAATACAAAGTAACCACGAGCAGTACTTC. The chain uses TRBV18 and TRBJ2-5; no definite D call. The last part of the DNA fits TRBJ2-7 better; the J call may be wrong. Germline V gene lookup returns CDR1 KGHSH and CDR2 LQKENI. This CDR3 spans 15 amino acids.

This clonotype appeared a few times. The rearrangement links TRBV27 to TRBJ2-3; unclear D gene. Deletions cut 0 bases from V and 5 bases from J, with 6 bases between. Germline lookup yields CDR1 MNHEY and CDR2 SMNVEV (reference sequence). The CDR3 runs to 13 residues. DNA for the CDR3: TGTGCCAGCAGTTTATCGTTGGGAGATACGCAGTATTTT. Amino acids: CASSLSLGDTQYF.